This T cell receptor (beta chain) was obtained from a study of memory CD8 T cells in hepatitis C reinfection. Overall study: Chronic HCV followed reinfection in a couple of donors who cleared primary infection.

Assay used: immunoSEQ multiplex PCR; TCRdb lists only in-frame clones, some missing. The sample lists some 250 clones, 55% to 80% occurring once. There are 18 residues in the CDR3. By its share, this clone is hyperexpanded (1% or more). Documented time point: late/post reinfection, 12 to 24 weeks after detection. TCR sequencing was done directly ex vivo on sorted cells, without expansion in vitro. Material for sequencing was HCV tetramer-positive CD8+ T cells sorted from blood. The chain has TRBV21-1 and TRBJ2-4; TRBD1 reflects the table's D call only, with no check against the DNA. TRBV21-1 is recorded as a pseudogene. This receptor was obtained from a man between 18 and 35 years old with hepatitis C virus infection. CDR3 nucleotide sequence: TGTGCCAGCAGCAAACAGACCGGGACAGGGGAAACCAAAAACATTCAGTACTTC. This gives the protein CASSKQTGTGETKNIQYF.